This T cell receptor beta chain derives from a study of neoadjuvant nivolumab and ipilimumab in lung cancer. The study's findings and limits: Resected-tumor TCR richness correlated positively with pretherapy blood richness.

With regard to this clone: Antigen unknown.

Assay: immunoSEQ multiplex PCR; the TCRdb copy retains only in-frame clones and omits some. The sample holds roughly 28,000 clones, about 76% seen once. This CDR3 is 19 amino acids long. CDR1 is KGHSH, CDR2 LQKENI, per germline. V shed 0 bases, J shed 6 bases, and the junction held 13 bases outside the gene matches. The chain uses TRBV18 and TRBJ2-1, with 11 nucleotides matching TRBD2. The source was tumor tissue, collected after neoadjuvant nivolumab, alone or with ipilimumab, at or shortly before surgery. The sequence derives from an adult with non-small cell lung cancer. The CDR3 region is CASSPPWIAGGQVGNEQFF. In DNA form, the CDR3 reads TGTGCCAGCTCACCACCGTGGATAGCGGGGGGGCAGGTGGGCAATGAGCAGTTCTTC.